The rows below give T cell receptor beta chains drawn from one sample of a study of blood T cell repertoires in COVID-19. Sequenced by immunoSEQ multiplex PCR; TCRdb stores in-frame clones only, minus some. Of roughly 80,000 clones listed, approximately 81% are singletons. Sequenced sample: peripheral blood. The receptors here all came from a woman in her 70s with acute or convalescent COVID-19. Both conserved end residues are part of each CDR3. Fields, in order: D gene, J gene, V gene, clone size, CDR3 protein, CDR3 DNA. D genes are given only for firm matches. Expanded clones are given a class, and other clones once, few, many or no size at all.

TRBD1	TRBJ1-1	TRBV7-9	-	CASSETGVRENTEAFF	TGTGCCAGCAGCGAGACAGGGGTTCGAGAGAACACTGAAGCTTTCTTT
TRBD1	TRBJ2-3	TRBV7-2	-	CATRQGVTDTQYF	TGTGCCACAAGACAGGGGGTGACAGATACGCAGTATTTT
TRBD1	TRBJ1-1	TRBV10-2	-	CASSESRLYRGFTEAFF	TGCGCCAGCAGTGAGTCGAGACTCTACAGGGGGTTCACTGAAGCTTTCTTT
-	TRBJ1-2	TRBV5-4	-	CASSLVEGLGYTF	TGTGCCAGCAGCTTGGTGGAGGGGCTAGGCTACACCTTC
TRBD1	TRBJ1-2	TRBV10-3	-	CAILDFSRDRGCYTF	TGTGCCATCCTTGATTTTTCCCGGGACAGGGGTTGCTACACCTTC
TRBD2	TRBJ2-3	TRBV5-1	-	CASSPRRSSGGGIVTDTQYF	TGCGCCAGCAGCCCCAGACGTTCTAGCGGGGGCGGGATCGTAACAGATACGCAGTATTTT
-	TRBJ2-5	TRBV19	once	CASSIGTGERYQETQYF	TGTGCCAGTAGTATCGGCACCGGTGAGAGGTACCAAGAGACCCAGTACTTC
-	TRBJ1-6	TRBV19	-	CASTPGGAGNSPLHF	TGTGCCAGTACCCCTGGGGGCGCGGGTAATTCACCCCTCCACTTT
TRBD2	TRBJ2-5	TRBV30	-	CAWSAYFGLAGIQETQYF	TGTGCCTGGAGTGCCTATTTCGGACTAGCGGGGATACAAGAGACCCAGTACTTC
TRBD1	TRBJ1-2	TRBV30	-	CAWIGGWYGYTF	TGTGCCTGGATAGGGGGCTGGTATGGCTACACCTTC
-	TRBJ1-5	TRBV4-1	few	CASSRGGDSNQPQHF	TGCGCCAGCAGCCGCGGCGGTGATAGCAATCAGCCCCAGCATTTT
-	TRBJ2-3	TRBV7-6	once	CASSLGYPAGNTDTQYF	TGTGCCAGCAGCTTAGGGTATCCGGCAGGGAACACAGATACGCAGTATTTT
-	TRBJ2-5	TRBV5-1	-	CASSFPLQETQYF	TGCGCCAGCAGCTTCCCACTCCAAGAGACCCAGTACTTC
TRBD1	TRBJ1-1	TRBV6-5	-	CASTADRDLNTEAFF	TGTGCCAGCACTGCCGACAGGGATCTGAACACTGAAGCTTTCTTT
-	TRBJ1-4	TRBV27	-	CASSLGLLNEKLFF	TGTGCCAGCAGTTTGGGGCTGCTAAATGAAAAACTGTTTTTT
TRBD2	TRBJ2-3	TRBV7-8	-	CASSLGLAGGGTDTQYF	TGTGCCAGCAGCTTAGGCCTAGCGGGGGGGGGCACAGATACGCAGTATTTT
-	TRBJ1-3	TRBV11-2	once	CASSLEGSLYSGNTIYF	TGTGCCAGCAGCTTAGAGGGCAGTCTTTACTCTGGAAACACCATATATTTT
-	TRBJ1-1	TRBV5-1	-	CASSSTGVGTEAFF	TGCGCCAGCAGCTCGACGGGGGTAGGAACTGAAGCTTTCTTT
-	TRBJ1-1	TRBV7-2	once	CASRPVAVNTEAFF	TGTGCCAGCAGGCCCGTAGCGGTGAACACTGAAGCTTTCTTT
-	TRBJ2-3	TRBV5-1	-	CASSLLRGEWSDTQYF	TGCGCCAGCAGCTTGCTCCGGGGAGAGTGGTCAGATACGCAGTATTTT
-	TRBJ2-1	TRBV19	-	CASSIGSDEQFF	TGTGCCAGTAGTATAGGGAGCGATGAGCAGTTCTTC
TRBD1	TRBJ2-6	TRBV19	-	CASSIERQGSASGANVLTF	TGTGCCAGTAGTATAGAGAGACAGGGGTCTGCCTCTGGGGCCAACGTCCTGACTTTC
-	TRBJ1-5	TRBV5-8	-	CASSPKDRYQPQHF	TGTGCCAGCAGCCCAAAAGACAGATATCAGCCCCAGCATTTT
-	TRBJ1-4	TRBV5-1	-	CASSAGASQNEKLFF	TGCGCCAGCAGCGCAGGGGCCAGCCAGAATGAAAAACTGTTTTTT
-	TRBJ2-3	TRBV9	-	CASSATGAGTQYF	TGTGCCAGCAGCGCCACAGGAGCAGGTACGCAGTATTTT
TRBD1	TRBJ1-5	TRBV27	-	CASSPIPTGVNNQPQHF	TGTGCCAGCAGTCCAATCCCCACAGGGGTCAACAATCAGCCCCAGCATTTT
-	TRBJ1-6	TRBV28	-	CASKAPHNSPLHF	TGTGCCAGCAAAGCCCCCCATAATTCACCCCTCCACTTT
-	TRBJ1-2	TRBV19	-	CASTTYPPNYGYTF	TGTGCCAGTACCACTTACCCTCCTAACTATGGCTACACCTTC
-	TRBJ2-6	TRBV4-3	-	CASSRSGRGGSGANVLTF	TGCGCCAGCAGCCGATCGGGTCGTGGAGGCTCCGGGGCCAACGTCCTGACTTTC
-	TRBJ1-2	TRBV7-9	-	CATGTRYGYTF	TGTGCCACCGGGACACGTTATGGCTACACCTTC
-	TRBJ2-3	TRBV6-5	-	CASSYERDSTDTQYF	TGTGCCAGCAGTTACGAGAGAGATAGCACAGATACGCAGTATTTT
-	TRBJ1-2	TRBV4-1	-	CASSQDGGGLRGGYTF	TGCGCCAGCAGCCAAGATGGGGGGGGACTAAGAGGTGGCTACACCTTC
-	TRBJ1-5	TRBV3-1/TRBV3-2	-	CASSQDFSGGNQPQHF	TGTGCCAGCAGCCAAGATTTCTCGGGGGGAAATCAGCCCCAGCATTTT
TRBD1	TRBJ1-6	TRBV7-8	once	CASSLGQAYNSPLHF	TGTGCCAGCAGCTTGGGACAGGCTTATAATTCACCCCTCCACTTT
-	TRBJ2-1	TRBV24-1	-	CATKDRSSYNEQFF	TGTGCCACCAAAGACAGGAGCTCCTACAATGAGCAGTTCTTC
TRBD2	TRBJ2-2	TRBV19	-	CATTPDWRETGELFF	TGTGCCACCACCCCGGACTGGCGGGAGACCGGGGAGCTGTTTTTT
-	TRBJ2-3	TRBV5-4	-	CASSFRQGTDTQYF	TGTGCCAGCAGCTTTAGGCAGGGCACAGATACGCAGTATTTT
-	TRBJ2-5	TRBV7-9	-	CASSFRTAQETQYF	TGTGCCAGCAGCTTCCGGACAGCTCAAGAGACCCAGTACTTC
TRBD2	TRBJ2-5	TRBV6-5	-	CASSYSQREGVKTQYF	TGTGCCAGCAGTTACTCACAGCGGGAGGGCGTAAAGACCCAGTACTTC
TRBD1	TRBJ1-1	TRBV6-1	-	CASSVAGTGRFGNTEAFF	TGTGCCAGCAGTGTGGCAGGGACAGGGAGATTCGGGAACACTGAAGCTTTCTTT
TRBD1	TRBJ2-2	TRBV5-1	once	CASSWNIQGAERNTGELFF	TGCGCCAGCAGCTGGAATATACAGGGGGCCGAGAGGAACACCGGGGAGCTGTTTTTT
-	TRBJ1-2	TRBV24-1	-	CATSDSWGGNGYTF	TGTGCCACCAGTGATTCATGGGGGGGGAATGGCTACACCTTC
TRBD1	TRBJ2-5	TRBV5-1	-	CASNVGTVQETQYF	TGCGCCAGTAACGTGGGGACAGTGCAAGAGACCCAGTACTTC
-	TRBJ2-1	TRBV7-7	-	CASSWDSSSYNEQFF	TGTGCCAGCAGCTGGGACTCGAGCTCCTACAATGAGCAGTTCTTC
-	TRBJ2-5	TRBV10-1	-	CASSRQGPQETQYF	TGCGCCAGCAGTCGTCAGGGGCCACAAGAGACCCAGTACTTC